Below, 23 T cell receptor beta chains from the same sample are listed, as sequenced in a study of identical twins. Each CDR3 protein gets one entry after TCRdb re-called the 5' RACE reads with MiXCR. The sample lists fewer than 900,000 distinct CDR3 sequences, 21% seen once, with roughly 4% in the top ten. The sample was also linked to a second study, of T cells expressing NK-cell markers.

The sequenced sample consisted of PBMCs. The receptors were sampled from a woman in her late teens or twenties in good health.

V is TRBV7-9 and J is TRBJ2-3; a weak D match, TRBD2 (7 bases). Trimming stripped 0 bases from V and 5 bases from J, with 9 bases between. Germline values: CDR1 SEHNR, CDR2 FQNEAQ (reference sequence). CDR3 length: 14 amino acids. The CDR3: CASSLARGGDTQYF. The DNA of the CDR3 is TGTGCCAGCAGCTTAGCGAGGGGGGGAGATACGCAGTATTTT.

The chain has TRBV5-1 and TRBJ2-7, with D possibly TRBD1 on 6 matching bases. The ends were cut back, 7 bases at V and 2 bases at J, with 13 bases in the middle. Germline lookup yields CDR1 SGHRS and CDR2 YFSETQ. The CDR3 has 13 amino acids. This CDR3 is CASRLDSTYEQYF. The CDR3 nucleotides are TGCGCCAGCCGTTTGGACAGCACCTACGAGCAGTACTTC.

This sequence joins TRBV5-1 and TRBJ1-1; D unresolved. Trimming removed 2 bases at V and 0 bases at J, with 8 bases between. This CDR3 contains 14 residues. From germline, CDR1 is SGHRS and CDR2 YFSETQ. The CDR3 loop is CASSLLALNTEAFF. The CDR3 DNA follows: TGCGCCAGCAGCTTATTAGCCTTGAACACTGAAGCTTTCTTT.

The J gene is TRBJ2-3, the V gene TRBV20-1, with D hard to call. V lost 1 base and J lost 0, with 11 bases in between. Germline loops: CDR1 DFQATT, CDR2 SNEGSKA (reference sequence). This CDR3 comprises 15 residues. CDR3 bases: TGCAGTGCTAGAGTTTCTCAACCTAGCACAGATACGCAGTATTTT. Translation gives CSARVSQPSTDTQYF.

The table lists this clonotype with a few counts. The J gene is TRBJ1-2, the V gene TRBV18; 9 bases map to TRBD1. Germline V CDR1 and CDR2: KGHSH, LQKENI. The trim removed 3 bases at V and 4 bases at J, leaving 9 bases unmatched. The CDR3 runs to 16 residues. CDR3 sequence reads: CASSPPTGGFFYGYTF. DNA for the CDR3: TGTGCCAGCTCACCTCCTACAGGGGGCTTCTTCTATGGCTACACCTTC.

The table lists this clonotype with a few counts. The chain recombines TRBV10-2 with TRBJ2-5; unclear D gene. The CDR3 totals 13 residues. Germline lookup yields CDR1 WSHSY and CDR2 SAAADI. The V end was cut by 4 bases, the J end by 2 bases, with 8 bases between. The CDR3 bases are TGCGCCAGCAGTGCCGCTCATCAAGAGACCCAGTACTTC. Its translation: CASSAAHQETQYF.

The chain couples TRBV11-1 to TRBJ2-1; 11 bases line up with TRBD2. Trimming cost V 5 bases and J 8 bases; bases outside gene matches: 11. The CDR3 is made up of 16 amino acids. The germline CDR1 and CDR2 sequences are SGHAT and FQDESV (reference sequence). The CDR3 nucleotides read TGTGCCAGCAGCGGACGAATAGCGGGGGGGTTCTATGAGCAGTTCTTC. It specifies CASSGRIAGGFYEQFF.

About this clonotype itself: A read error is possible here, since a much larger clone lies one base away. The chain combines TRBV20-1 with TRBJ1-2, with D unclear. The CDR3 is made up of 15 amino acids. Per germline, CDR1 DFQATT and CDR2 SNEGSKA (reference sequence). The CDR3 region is CSASLAHRSNFGYTF. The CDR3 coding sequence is TGCAGTGCGTCCTTAGCCCATAGATCCAACTTTGGCTACACCTTC.

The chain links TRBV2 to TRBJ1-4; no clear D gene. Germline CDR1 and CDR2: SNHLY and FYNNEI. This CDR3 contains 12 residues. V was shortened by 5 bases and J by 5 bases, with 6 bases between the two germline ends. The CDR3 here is CASSFGNEKLFF. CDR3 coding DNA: TGTGCCAGCAGTTTCGGGAATGAAAAACTGTTTTTT. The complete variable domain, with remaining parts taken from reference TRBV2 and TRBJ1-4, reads EPEVTQTPSHQVTQMGQEVILRCVPISNHLYFYWYRQILGQKVEFLVSFYNNEISEKSEIFDDQFSVERPDGSNFTLKIRSTKLEDSAMYFCASSFGNEKLFFGSGTQLSVL.

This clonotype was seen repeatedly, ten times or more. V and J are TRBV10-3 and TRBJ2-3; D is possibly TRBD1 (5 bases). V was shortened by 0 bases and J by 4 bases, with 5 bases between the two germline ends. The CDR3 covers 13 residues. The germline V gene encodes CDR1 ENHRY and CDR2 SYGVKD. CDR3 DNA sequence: TGTGCCATCAGTGAGTCCAGGGCAGATACGCAGTATTTT. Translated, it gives CAISESRADTQYF.

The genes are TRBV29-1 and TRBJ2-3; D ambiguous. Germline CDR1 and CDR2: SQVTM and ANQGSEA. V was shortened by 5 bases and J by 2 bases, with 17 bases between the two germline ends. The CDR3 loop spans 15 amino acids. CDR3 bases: TGCAGCGTTAAAGGGCTTCAGGCAGCCACAGATACGCAGTATTTT. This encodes CSVKGLQAATDTQYF.

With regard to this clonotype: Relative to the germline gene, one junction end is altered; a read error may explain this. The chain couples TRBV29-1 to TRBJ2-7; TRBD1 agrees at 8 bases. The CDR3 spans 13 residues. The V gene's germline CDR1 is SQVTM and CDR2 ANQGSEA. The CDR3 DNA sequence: TGCAGCGCTAAGACAGGGGCCTCCAACGAGCAGTACTTC. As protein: CSAKTGASNEQYF.

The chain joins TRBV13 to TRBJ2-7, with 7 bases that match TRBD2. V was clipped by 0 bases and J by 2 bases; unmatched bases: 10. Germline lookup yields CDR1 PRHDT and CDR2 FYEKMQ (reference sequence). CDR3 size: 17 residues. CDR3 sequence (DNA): TGTGCCAGCAGCTTAGGCAATTCGGGAGGCTCCCCCTACGAGCAGTACTTC. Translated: CASSLGNSGGSPYEQYF.

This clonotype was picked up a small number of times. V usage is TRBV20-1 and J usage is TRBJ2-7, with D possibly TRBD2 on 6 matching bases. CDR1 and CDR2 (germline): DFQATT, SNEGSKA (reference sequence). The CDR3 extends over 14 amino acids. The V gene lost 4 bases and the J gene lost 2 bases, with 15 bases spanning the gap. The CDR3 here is CSAISVAETYEQYF. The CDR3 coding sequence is TGCAGTGCTATTTCGGTAGCGGAGACCTACGAGCAGTACTTC.

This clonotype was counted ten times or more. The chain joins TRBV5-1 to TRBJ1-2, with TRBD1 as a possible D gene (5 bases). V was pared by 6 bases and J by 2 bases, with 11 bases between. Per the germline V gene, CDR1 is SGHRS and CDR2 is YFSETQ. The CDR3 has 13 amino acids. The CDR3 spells CASNGGGNYGYTF. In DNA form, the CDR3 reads TGCGCCAGCAACGGCGGGGGGAACTATGGCTACACCTTC.

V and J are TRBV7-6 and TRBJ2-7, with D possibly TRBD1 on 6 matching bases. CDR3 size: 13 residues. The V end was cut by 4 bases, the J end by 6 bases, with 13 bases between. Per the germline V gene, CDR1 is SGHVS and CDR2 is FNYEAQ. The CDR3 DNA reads TGTGCCAGCAGCTGGAAGGGGGTGGGCGAGCAGTACTTC. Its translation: CASSWKGVGEQYF.

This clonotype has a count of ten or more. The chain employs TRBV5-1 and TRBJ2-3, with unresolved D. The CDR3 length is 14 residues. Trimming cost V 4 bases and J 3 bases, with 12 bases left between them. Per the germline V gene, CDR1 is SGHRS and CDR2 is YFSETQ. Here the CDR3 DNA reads TGCGCCAGCAGCCACCTGGCGGTTACAGATACGCAGTATTTT. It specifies CASSHLAVTDTQYF.

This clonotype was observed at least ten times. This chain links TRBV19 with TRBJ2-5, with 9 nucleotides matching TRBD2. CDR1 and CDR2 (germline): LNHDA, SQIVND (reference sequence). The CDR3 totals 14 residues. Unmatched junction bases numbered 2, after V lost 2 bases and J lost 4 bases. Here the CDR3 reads CASSILAGLETQYF. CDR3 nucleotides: TGTGCCAGTAGTATACTAGCGGGATTAGAGACCCAGTACTTC.

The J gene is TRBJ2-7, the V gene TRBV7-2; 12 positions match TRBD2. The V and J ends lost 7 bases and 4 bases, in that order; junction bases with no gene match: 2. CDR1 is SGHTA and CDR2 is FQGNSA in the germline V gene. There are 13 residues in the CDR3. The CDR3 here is CASTTSGGYEQYF. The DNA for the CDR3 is TGTGCCAGCACGACTAGCGGGGGATACGAGCAGTACTTC. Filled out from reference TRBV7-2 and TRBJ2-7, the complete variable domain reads GAGVSQSPSNKVTEKGKDVELRCDPISGHTALYWYRQSLGQGLEFLIYFQGNSAPDKSGLPSDRFSAERTGGSVSTLTIQRTQQEDSAVYLCASTTSGGYEQYFGPGTRLTVT.

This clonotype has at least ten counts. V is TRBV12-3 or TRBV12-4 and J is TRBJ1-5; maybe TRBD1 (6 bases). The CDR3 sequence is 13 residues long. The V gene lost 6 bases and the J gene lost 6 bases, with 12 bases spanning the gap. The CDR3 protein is CASSPGHLQPQHF. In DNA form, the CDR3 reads TGTGCCAGCAGCCCGGGACACCTTCAGCCCCAGCATTTT.

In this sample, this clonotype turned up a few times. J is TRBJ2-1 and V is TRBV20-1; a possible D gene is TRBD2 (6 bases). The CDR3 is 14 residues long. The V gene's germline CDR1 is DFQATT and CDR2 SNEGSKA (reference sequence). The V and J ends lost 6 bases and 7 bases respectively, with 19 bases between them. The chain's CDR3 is CSANLGEVLNEQFF. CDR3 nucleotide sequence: TGCAGTGCCAATTTGGGGGAGGTATTGAATGAGCAGTTCTTC.

CDR3 nucleotide sequence: TGTGCCAGCTCACCTCGTTCTAGCGGGCAAGAGACCCAGTACTTC. This translates into CASSPRSSGQETQYF. The chain is built from TRBV18 and TRBJ2-5; 8 nucleotides match TRBD2. J was trimmed by 2 bases and V by 3 bases; bases with no gene match: 5. CDR1 KGHSH and CDR2 LQKENI come from the germline V gene. This CDR3 is 15 amino acids long.

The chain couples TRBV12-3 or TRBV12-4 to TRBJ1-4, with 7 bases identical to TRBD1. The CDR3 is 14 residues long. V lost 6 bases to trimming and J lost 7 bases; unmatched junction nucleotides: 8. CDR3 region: CASRGEGAGEKLFF. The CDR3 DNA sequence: TGTGCCAGCAGAGGGGAGGGGGCGGGTGAAAAACTGTTTTTT.